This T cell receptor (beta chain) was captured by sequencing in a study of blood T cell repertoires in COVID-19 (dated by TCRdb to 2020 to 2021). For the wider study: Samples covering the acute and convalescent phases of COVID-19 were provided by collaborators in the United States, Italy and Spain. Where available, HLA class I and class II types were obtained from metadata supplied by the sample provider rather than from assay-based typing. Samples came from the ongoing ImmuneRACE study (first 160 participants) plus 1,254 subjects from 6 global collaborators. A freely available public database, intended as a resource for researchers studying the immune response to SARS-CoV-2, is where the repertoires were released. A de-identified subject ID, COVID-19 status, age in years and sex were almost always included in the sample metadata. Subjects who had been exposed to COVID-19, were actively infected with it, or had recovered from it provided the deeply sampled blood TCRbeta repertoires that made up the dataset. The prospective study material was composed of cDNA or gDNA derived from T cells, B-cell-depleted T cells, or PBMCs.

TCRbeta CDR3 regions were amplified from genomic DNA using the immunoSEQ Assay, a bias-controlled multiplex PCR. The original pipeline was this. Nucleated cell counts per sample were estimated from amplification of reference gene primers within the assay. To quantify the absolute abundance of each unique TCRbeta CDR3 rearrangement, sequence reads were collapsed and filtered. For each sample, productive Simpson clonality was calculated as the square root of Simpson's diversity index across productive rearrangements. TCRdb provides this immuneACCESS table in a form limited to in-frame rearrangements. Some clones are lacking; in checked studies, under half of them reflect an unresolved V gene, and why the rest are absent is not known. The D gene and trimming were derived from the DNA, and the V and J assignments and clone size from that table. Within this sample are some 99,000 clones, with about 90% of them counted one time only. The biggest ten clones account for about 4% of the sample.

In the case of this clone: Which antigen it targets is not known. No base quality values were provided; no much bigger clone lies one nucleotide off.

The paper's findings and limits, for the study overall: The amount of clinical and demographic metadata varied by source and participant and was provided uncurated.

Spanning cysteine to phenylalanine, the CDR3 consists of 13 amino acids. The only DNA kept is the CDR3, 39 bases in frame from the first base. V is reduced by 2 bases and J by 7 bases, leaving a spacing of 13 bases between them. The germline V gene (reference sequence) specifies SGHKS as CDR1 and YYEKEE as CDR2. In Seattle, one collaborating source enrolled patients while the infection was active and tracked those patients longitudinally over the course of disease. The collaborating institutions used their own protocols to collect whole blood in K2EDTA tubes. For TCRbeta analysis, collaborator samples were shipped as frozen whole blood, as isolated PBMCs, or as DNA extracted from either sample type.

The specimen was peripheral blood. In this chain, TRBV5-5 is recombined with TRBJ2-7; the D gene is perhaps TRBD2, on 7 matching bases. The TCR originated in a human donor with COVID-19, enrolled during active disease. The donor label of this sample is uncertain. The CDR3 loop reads CASSFAGAGEQYF. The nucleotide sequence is TGTGCCAGCAGCTTTGCGGGGGCGGGTGAGCAGTACTTC.